Here is one TCR beta chain with its context. This entry is derived from a study of shared clonotypes between healthy human individuals. From germline, CDR1 is SGHRS and CDR2 YFSETQ. With 3 bases clipped from V and 6 bases from J, the junction kept 4 bases outside the gene matches. The CDR3 is 13 residues long. Sequenced by immunoSEQ multiplex PCR; TCRdb stores in-frame clones only, minus some. This table has 400,000 to 500,000 clones, around 80% appearing once. The donor population consisted of healthy HIV-negative adults with no recent acute infections or vaccinations. The genes are TRBV5-1 and TRBJ2-3; 7 positions match TRBD2. The sequence was obtained from a woman aged 40 to 50 in good health. Some clones in this sample may be carry-over from other donors' samples. Material for sequencing was PBMCs. As DNA, the CDR3 is TGCGCCAGCAGCTCTAGCGGAGTGGATACGCAGTATTTT. Amino acid sequence: CASSSSGVDTQYF.